This TCR beta chain was found in a study of Tregs in tolerant kidney transplant recipients. Sequenced by immunoSEQ multiplex PCR; TCRdb stores in-frame clones only, minus some. Here the sample table reports under 40,000 clones. Thawed PBMCs were FACS-sorted into unstimulated CD4+CD25+CD127- regulatory T cells, CD4+CD25- non-regulatory cells, CD4 and CD8 cells. V was clipped by 3 bases and J by 4 bases, with 13 bases between them. The CDR3 consists of 14 residues. CDR1 MNHNS and CDR2 SASEGT come from the germline V gene. On this clone itself: The read finishes 3 residues shy of the CDR3 end, and the germline J gene is used to complete it.

The chain recombines TRBV6-1 with TRBJ2-7; D is possibly TRBD2 (5 bases). The starting material was CD8+ T cells from blood, obtained before the transplant. This TCR was sampled from a human donor who received a combined kidney and bone marrow transplant. This CDR3 reads CASSDPNGVYEQYF. The CDR3 bases that were read are TGTGCCAGCAGTGACCCAAACGGGGTTTACGAG.